Listed below are T cell receptor beta chains from one sample, sequenced in a study of blood T cells in healthy people across ages. TCRdb ran MiXCR on the 5' RACE reads and lists one entry per CDR3 protein. The repertoire holds over 950,000 distinct CDR3 sequences, with 35% to 40% as singletons. What was sequenced was blood. All receptors come from a man aged 18 to 29 in good health. Each CDR3 is given with its conserved first and last residue. The D gene is left open where the match is weak. Expanded clones are given a class, and other clones once, few, many or no size at all.

v_gene	j_gene	d_gene	abundance	CDR3aa	CDR3nt
TRBV12-3/TRBV12-4	TRBJ1-2	NA	many	CASGILNGRGNGYTF	TGTGCCAGCGGAATACTCAACGGGAGGGGAAATGGCTACACCTTC
TRBV20-1	TRBJ1-5	TRBD1	NA	CSAKGDSFSNQPQHF	TGCAGTGCTAAGGGGGACAGCTTTAGCAATCAGCCCCAGCATTTT
TRBV4-3	TRBJ2-2	TRBD1	once	CASSLFGQGMSGELFF	TGCGCCAGCAGCCTTTTCGGACAGGGGATGTCCGGGGAGCTGTTTTTT
TRBV20-1	TRBJ2-7	NA	NA	CSAIPRQGPFYEQYF	TGCAGTGCCATCCCCAGGCAGGGGCCATTCTACGAGCAGTACTTC
TRBV4-3	TRBJ2-1	NA	NA	CASSQEPGEQFF	TGCGCCAGCAGCCAAGAACCGGGTGAGCAGTTCTTC
TRBV20-1	TRBJ1-5	NA	NA	CSAREDGNQPQHF	TGCAGTGCTAGGGAGGACGGCAATCAGCCCCAGCATTTT
TRBV5-1	TRBJ1-4	TRBD1	NA	CASRRSGQGSEKLFF	TGCGCCAGCAGACGATCTGGACAGGGGTCTGAAAAACTGTTTTTT
TRBV27	TRBJ2-5	NA	NA	CASSLFPGNEQYF	TGTGCCAGCAGTTTATTTCCAGGCAATGAGCAGTACTTC
TRBV12-3/TRBV12-4	TRBJ2-1	TRBD2	many	CASRVAGNRYNEQFF	TGTGCCAGCAGGGTAGCGGGGAACCGTTACAATGAGCAGTTCTTC
TRBV29-1	TRBJ1-1	NA	few	CSVGSMQGSNTEAFF	TGCAGCGTTGGGTCAATGCAGGGCTCGAACACTGAAGCTTTCTTT
TRBV5-1	TRBJ1-2	TRBD1	NA	CASSPGQGRNYGYTF	TGCGCCAGCAGCCCGGGACAGGGCCGAAACTATGGCTACACCTTC
TRBV27	TRBJ1-6	TRBD1	NA	CASRQRDRFNSPLHF	TGTGCCAGCAGGCAACGGGACAGATTTAATTCACCCCTCCACTTT
TRBV5-1	TRBJ1-6	NA	NA	CASRLGTDYNSPPHF	TGCGCCAGCAGACTGGGGACGGATTATAATTCACCCCCCCACTTT
TRBV20-1	TRBJ1-2	NA	NA	CSAYKPRGTNYGYTF	TGCAGTGCGTACAAGCCCAGGGGCACAAACTATGGCTACACCTTC
TRBV9	TRBJ2-1	TRBD1	many	CASSVWAGTGNNEQFF	TGTGCCAGCAGCGTATGGGCGGGGACAGGGAACAATGAGCAGTTCTTC
TRBV9	TRBJ2-5	TRBD1	few	CASSAPTGDDEQYF	TGTGCCAGCAGCGCGCCGACAGGGGATGATGAGCAGTACTTC
TRBV3-1	TRBJ2-5	NA	NA	CASSQDWGPNEQYF	TGTGCCAGCAGCCAAGATTGGGGGCCGAATGAGCAGTACTTC
TRBV20-1	TRBJ1-5	NA	NA	CSAREGGYSNQPQHF	TGCAGTGCTAGAGAAGGCGGATATAGCAATCAGCCCCAGCATTTT
TRBV5-5	TRBJ1-4	TRBD1	NA	CASSSSGTGGEKLFF	TGTGCCAGCAGTTCCTCCGGGACAGGGGGAGAAAAACTGTTTTTT
TRBV7-9	TRBJ1-3	NA	NA	CATMNGGSGNTIYF	TGTGCCACCATGAATGGGGGATCTGGAAACACCATATATTTT
TRBV7-2	TRBJ1-1	NA	many	CASSFTPGNTEAFF	TGTGCCAGCAGCTTCACCCCCGGGAACACTGAAGCTTTCTTT
TRBV6-5	TRBJ1-1	TRBD1	NA	CASRTTGRENTEAFF	TGTGCCAGCAGGACGACAGGGCGGGAGAACACTGAAGCTTTCTTT
TRBV20-1	TRBJ2-7	TRBD2	NA	CSASSGGHNEQYF	TGCAGTGCTAGCTCGGGGGGGCACAATGAGCAGTACTTC
TRBV20-1	TRBJ1-1	NA	NA	CSALPDMNTEAFF	TGCAGTGCCCTCCCGGATATGAACACTGAAGCTTTCTTT
TRBV7-2	TRBJ2-1	TRBD2	few	CASSLGYGGAYNEQFF	TGTGCCAGCAGCTTAGGATACGGGGGGGCCTACAATGAGCAGTTCTTC
TRBV6-5	TRBJ1-2	NA	NA	CASSPDPDRPYGYTF	TGTGCCAGCAGTCCTGACCCTGACAGGCCCTATGGCTACACCTTC
TRBV19	TRBJ1-2	NA	NA	CSSRDTGMDGYTF	TGTTCCAGTAGAGATACAGGGATGGATGGCTACACCTTC
TRBV6-6	TRBJ2-3	TRBD2	few	CASSDPSGSTDTQYF	TGTGCCAGCAGCGACCCTAGCGGAAGCACAGATACGCAGTATTTT
TRBV20-1	TRBJ2-7	NA	few	CSARYPGFSSYEQYF	TGCAGTGCCCGGTACCCTGGGTTTAGCTCCTACGAGCAGTACTTC